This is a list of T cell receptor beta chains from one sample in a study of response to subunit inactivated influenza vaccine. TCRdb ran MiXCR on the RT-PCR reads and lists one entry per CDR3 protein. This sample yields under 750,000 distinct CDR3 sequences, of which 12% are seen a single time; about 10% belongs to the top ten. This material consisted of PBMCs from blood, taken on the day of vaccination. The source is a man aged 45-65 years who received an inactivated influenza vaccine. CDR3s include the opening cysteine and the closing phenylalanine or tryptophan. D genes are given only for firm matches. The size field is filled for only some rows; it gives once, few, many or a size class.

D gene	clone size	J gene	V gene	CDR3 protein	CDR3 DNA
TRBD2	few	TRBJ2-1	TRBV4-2	CASSQEWTSVYNEQFF	TGTGCCAGCAGCCAAGAGTGGACTAGCGTCTACAATGAGCAGTTCTTC
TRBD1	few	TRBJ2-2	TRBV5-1	CASSSDGQGGGELFF	TGCGCCAGCAGCTCAGATGGACAGGGAGGCGGGGAGCTGTTTTTT
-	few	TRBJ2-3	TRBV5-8	CASSSGESSTDTQYF	TGTGCCAGCAGCTCGGGAGAGTCTAGCACAGATACGCAGTATTTT
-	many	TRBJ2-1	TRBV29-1	CSVDGGSEQFF	TGCAGCGTTGATGGGGGCTCTGAGCAGTTCTTC
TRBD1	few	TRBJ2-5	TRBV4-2	CASSQGKATGGVPRETQYF	TGTGCCAGCAGCCAAGGGAAGGCGACAGGGGGGGTCCCAAGGGAGACCCAGTACTTC
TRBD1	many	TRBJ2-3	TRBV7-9	CASSQGQGRADTQYF	TGTGCCAGCAGCCAGGGACAGGGAAGAGCAGATACGCAGTATTTT
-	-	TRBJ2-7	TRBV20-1	CSVAGGVDEQYF	TGCAGTGTCGCAGGGGGGGTGGACGAGCAGTACTTC
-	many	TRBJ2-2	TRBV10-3	CAISLPAGELFF	TGTGCCATCAGCCTTCCCGCCGGGGAGCTGTTTTTT
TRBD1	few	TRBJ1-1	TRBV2	CASSEQQQGANTEAFF	TGTGCCAGCAGTGAGCAACAACAGGGGGCGAACACTGAAGCTTTCTTT
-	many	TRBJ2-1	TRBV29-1	CSVALGGVTYNEQFF	TGCAGCGTTGCCCTCGGAGGGGTTACGTACAATGAGCAGTTCTTC
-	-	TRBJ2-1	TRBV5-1	CASSLATRGDLEETQFF	TGCGCCAGCAGCTTGGCCACGCGGGGCGATCTTGAAGAGACCCAGTTCTTC
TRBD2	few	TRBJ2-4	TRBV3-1	CASAIAGGYGDIQYF	TGTGCCAGCGCAATAGCGGGGGGGTATGGAGACATTCAGTACTTC
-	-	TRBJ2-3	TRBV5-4	CASSFSAPGLPISITDTQYF	TGTGCCAGCAGCTTCTCTGCTCCGGGACTTCCGATCTCGATCACAGATACGCAGTATTTT
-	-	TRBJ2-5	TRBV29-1	CSVEGGGGTETQYF	TGCAGCGTTGAAGGTGGTGGAGGGACAGAGACCCAGTACTTC
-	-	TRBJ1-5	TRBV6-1	CASSQGVLHF	TGTGCCAGCAGTCAGGGTGTTCTGCATTTT
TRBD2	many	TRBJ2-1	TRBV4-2	CASSLGLAGVNEQFF	TGTGCCAGCAGCTTGGGTCTAGCGGGGGTTAATGAGCAGTTCTTC
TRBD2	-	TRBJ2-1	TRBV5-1	CASSRGPSGAASYNEQFF	TGCGCCAGCAGCCGGGGGCCTAGCGGGGCCGCCTCCTACAATGAGCAGTTCTTC
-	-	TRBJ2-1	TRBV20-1	CSARVLEYEQFF	TGCAGTGCTAGAGTATTGGAGTATGAGCAGTTCTTC
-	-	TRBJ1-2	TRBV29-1	CSVEDHSRGYGYTF	TGCAGCGTTGAAGATCATAGTAGGGGCTATGGCTACACCTTC
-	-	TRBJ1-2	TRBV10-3	CAIREPGSFSGYTF	TGTGCCATCAGGGAGCCAGGGTCTTTCTCTGGCTACACCTTC
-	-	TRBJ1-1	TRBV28	CASNRLAEAFF	TGTGCCAGCAACCGTTTGGCGGAAGCTTTCTTT
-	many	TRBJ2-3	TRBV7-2	CASSLAFLVGAGYDTQYF	TGTGCCAGCAGCTTAGCGTTTCTGGTGGGCGCGGGATATGATACGCAGTATTTT
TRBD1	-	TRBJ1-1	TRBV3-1	CASSQPRTGGATEAFF	TGTGCCAGCAGCCAACCCCGGACAGGGGGCGCAACTGAAGCTTTCTTT
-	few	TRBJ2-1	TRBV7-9	CASSLAAIDNEQFF	TGTGCCAGCAGCTTAGCGGCCATAGACAATGAGCAGTTCTTC
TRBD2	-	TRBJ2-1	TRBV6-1	CASTPFRGGAIFYNEQFF	TGTGCCAGCACCCCCTTCCGCGGGGGGGCTATCTTCTACAATGAGCAGTTCTTC
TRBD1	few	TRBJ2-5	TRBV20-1	CSAKPPPGQTQETQYF	TGCAGTGCTAAACCACCGCCGGGACAGACCCAAGAGACCCAGTACTTC
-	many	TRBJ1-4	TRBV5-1	CASSFEQGATNEKLFF	TGCGCCAGCAGTTTCGAACAGGGTGCAACTAATGAAAAACTGTTTTTT
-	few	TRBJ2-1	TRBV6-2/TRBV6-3	CASSYSIRGVDPPGEQFF	TGTGCCAGCAGTTACTCGATTCGAGGTGTCGACCCCCCGGGTGAGCAGTTCTTC